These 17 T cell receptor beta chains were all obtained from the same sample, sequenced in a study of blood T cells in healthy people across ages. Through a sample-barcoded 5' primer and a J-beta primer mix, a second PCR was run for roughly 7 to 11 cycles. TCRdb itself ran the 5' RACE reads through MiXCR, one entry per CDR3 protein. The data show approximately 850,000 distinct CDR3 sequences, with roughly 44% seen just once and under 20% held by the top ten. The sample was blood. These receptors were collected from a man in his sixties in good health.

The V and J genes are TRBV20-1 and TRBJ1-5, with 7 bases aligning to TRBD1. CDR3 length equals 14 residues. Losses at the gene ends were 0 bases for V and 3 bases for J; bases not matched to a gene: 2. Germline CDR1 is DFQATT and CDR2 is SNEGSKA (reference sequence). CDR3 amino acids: CSARETGTNQPQHF. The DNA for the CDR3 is TGCAGTGCTAGAGAGACAGGGACCAATCAGCCCCAGCATTTT.

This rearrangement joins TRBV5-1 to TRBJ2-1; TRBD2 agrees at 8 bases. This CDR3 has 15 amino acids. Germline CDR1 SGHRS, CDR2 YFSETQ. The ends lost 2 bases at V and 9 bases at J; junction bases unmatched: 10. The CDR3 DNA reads TGCGCCAGCAGCTTTGAGTCGGGAGGGCTCGGTGAGCAGTTCTTC. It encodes CASSFESGGLGEQFF.

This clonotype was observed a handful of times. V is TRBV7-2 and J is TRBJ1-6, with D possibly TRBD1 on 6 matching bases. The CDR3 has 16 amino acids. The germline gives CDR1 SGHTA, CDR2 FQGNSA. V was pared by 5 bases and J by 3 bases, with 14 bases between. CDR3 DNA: TGTGCCAGCAGCACCCAAGGGGGGGGCTATAATTCACCCCTCCACTTT. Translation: CASSTQGGGYNSPLHF.

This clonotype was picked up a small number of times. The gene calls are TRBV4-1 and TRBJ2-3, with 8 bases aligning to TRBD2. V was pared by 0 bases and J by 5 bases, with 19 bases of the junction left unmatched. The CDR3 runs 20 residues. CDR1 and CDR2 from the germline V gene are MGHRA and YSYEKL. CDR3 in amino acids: CASSQDIGPMRAGDLDTQYF. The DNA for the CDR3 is TGCGCCAGCAGCCAAGATATAGGCCCCATGCGAGCGGGGGATCTAGATACGCAGTATTTT.

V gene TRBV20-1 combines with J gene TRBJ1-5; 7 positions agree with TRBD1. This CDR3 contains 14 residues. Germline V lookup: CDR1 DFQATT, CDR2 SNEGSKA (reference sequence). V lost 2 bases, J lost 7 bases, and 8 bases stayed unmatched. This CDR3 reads CSARPPEGAQPQHF. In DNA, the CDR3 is TGCAGTGCTAGACCCCCTGAGGGGGCCCAGCCCCAGCATTTT.

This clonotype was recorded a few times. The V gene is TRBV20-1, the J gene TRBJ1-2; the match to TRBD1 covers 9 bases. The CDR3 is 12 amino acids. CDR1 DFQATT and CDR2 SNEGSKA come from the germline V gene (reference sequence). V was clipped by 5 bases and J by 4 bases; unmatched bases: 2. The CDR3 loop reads CSADRGGYGYTF. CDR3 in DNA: TGCAGTGCTGACAGGGGGGGCTATGGCTACACCTTC.

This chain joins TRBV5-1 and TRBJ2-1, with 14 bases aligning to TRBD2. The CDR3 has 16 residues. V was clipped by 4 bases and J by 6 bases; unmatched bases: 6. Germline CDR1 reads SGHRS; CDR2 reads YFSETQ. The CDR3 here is CASSPGLAGASNEQFF. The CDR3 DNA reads TGCGCCAGCAGCCCGGGACTAGCGGGGGCCTCCAATGAGCAGTTCTTC.

The CDR3 protein is CSARQGQFGNYEQYF. The CDR3 DNA is TGCAGTGCTAGACAAGGACAGTTTGGCAACTACGAGCAGTACTTC. This sequence joins TRBV20-1 and TRBJ2-7, with D perhaps TRBD1 (6 bases). The germline V gene has CDR1 DFQATT and CDR2 SNEGSKA (reference sequence). V lost 2 bases and J 3 bases, leaving 17 bases between the germline ends. The CDR3 contains 15 residues.

In DNA form, the CDR3 reads TGTGCCAGCAGTGAATCTGGGTTTTTTCAGCCCCAGCATTTT. It specifies CASSESGFFQPQHF. V usage is TRBV25-1 and J usage is TRBJ1-5; D call uncertain. The CDR3 covers 14 residues. V was shortened by 1 base and J by 6 bases, with 10 bases between the two germline ends. Germline V gene sequence: CDR1 MGHDK, CDR2 SYGVNS.

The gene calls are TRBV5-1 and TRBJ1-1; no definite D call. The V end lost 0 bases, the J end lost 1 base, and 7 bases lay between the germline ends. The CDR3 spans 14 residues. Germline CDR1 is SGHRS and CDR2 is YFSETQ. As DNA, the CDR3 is TGCGCCAGCAGCTTGGGGCCCCCGAACACTGAAGCTTTCTTT. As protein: CASSLGPPNTEAFF.

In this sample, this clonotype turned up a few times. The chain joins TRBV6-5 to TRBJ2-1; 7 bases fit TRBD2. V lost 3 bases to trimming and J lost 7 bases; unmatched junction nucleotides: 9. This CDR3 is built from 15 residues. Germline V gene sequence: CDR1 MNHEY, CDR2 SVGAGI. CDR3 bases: TGTGCCAGCAGTTATAACGGGGGGAAACCAAATGAGCAGTTCTTC. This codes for CASSYNGGKPNEQFF.

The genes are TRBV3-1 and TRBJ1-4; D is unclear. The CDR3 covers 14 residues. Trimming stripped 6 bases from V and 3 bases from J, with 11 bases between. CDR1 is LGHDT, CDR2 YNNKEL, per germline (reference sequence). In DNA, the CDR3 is TGTGCCAGCAGTCAGGCTCGGGCTAATGAAAAACTGTTTTTT. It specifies CASSQARANEKLFF.

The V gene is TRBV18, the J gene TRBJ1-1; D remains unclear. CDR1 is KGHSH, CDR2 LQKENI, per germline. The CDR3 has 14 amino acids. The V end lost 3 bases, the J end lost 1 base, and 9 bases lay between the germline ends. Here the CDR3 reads CASSPNSGNTEAFF. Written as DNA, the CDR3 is TGTGCCAGCTCACCTAATTCGGGGAACACTGAAGCTTTCTTT.

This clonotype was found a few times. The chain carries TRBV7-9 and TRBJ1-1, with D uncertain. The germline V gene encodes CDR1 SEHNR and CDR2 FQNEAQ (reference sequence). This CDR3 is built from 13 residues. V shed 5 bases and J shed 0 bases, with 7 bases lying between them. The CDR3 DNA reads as TGTGCCAGCAGCGGCATGGTGAACACTGAAGCTTTCTTT. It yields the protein CASSGMVNTEAFF.

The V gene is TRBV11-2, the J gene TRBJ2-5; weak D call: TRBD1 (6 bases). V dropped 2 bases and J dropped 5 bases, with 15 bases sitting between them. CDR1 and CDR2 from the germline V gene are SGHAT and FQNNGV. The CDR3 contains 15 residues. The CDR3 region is CASSLTGTKGETQYF. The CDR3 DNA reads TGTGCCAGCAGCTTAACCGGGACAAAAGGGGAGACCCAGTACTTC. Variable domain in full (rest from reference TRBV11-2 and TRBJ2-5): EAGVAQSPRYKIIEKRQSVAFWCNPISGHATLYWYQQILGQGPKLLIQFQNNGVVDDSQLPKDRFSAERLKGVDSTLKIQPAKLEDSAVYLCASSLTGTKGETQYFGPGTRLLVL.

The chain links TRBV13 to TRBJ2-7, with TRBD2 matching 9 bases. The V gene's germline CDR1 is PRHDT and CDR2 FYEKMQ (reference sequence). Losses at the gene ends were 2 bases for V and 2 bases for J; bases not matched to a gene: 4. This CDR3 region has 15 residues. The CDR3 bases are TGTGCCAGCAGCTTAAGCCTAGCGGGGCCCTACGAGCAGTACTTC. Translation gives CASSLSLAGPYEQYF.

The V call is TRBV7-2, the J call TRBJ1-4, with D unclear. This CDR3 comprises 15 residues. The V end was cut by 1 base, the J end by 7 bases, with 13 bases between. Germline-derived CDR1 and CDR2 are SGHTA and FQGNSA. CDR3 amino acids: CASSLVSGSGEKLFF. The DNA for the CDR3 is TGTGCCAGCAGCTTAGTTTCGGGGTCGGGTGAAAAACTGTTTTTT.